The clone carrying this TCR beta chain was recorded once. The antigen remains unidentified. Healthy bone marrow donors formed the donor group. The data derive from a study of cytomegalovirus exposure and HLA in healthy donors. Points from the study as a whole: Later analysis found that TCR beta chains associated with HLA were more clonally expanded than other, equally common chains. The study had only CMV serostatus as immune exposure information. Later analysis associated a missense DCLRE1C variant with TCR beta V- and J-gene trimming.

Germline CDR1 and CDR2: SGHVS and FQNEAQ. The V and J ends lost 1 base and 1 base respectively, with 9 bases between them. The CDR3 has 15 amino acids. PCR involved 60 Vbeta and 13 Jbeta primers. The table came from immunoSEQ multiplex PCR; TCRdb's copy has only in-frame clones and leaves some out. The sample consists of approximately 130,000 clones, roughly 70% of them appearing once. The sequenced sample was PBMCs. The sequence derives from a man aged 25 to 40 in good health and CMV-seronegative. The chain couples TRBV7-8 to TRBJ2-3, with a weak D call TRBD2 (5 bases). The CDR3 loop is CASSLGVSGTDTQYF. CDR3 DNA: TGTGCCAGCAGCTTAGGGGTTAGCGGCACAGATACGCAGTATTTT.